This is a list of T cell receptor beta chains from one sample in a study of molecular identifiers for immune sequencing clone quantification. Each CDR3 protein is one row after TCRdb ran MiXCR on the PCR reads. The table shows more than 450,000 distinct CDR3 sequences, with around 25% occurring only once. Sequenced sample: naive CD8+ T cells from blood, with Jurkat cell RNA spiked in. The receptors derive from a human donor in good health. Some libraries in this study had Jurkat cell RNA spiked in. Each CDR3 is given with its conserved first and last residue. A D gene is named only where the DNA matches it firmly. Clone size is shown for a subset of rows, as once, few, many or a class of expanded clone.

d_gene: .; v_gene: TRBV19; j_gene: TRBJ1-2; abundance: many; CDR3aa: CASSAGQLLGYTF; CDR3nt: TGTGCCAGTAGTGCCGGACAGCTCTTAGGCTACACCTTC
d_gene: TRBD1; v_gene: TRBV20-1; j_gene: TRBJ2-7; abundance: few; CDR3aa: CSARARTGFIEQYF; CDR3nt: TGCAGTGCTAGAGCTAGGACAGGGTTTATCGAGCAGTACTTC
d_gene: .; v_gene: TRBV29-1; j_gene: TRBJ1-2; abundance: .; CDR3aa: CSVEQDDYGYTF; CDR3nt: TGCAGCGTTGAACAGGATGACTATGGCTACACCTTC
d_gene: .; v_gene: TRBV24-1; j_gene: TRBJ2-2; abundance: few; CDR3aa: CATSDWSGELFF; CDR3nt: TGTGCCACCAGTGATTGGAGCGGGGAGCTGTTTTTT
d_gene: .; v_gene: TRBV15; j_gene: TRBJ1-5; abundance: .; CDR3aa: CATSRDQVNQPQHF; CDR3nt: TGTGCCACCAGCAGAGATCAGGTTAATCAGCCCCAGCATTTT
d_gene: TRBD2; v_gene: TRBV19; j_gene: TRBJ2-1; abundance: few; CDR3aa: CASSTPPGLAGGVPGPRNEQFF; CDR3nt: TGTGCCAGTAGTACGCCCCCGGGACTAGCGGGGGGGGTCCCCGGACCTCGCAATGAGCAGTTCTTC
d_gene: .; v_gene: TRBV15; j_gene: TRBJ1-6; abundance: few; CDR3aa: CATSRGRELSSYNSPLHF; CDR3nt: TGTGCCACCAGCAGAGGCAGGGAGCTGAGCTCCTATAATTCACCCCTCCACTTC
d_gene: .; v_gene: TRBV18; j_gene: TRBJ1-1; abundance: many; CDR3aa: CASSPPGSGTEAFF; CDR3nt: TGTGCCAGCTCACCACCCGGGAGCGGCACTGAAGCTTTCTTT
d_gene: .; v_gene: TRBV9; j_gene: TRBJ2-2; abundance: few; CDR3aa: CASSVDSPPNTGELFF; CDR3nt: TGTGCCAGCAGCGTAGATAGCCCACCGAACACCGGGGAGCTGTTTTTT
d_gene: .; v_gene: TRBV11-2; j_gene: TRBJ2-6; abundance: .; CDR3aa: CASSLAGAGNGANVLTF; CDR3nt: TGTGCCAGCAGCCTAGCCGGGGCAGGGAATGGGGCCAACGTCCTGACTTTC
d_gene: .; v_gene: TRBV27; j_gene: TRBJ1-5; abundance: many; CDR3aa: CASSLRGFNQPQHF; CDR3nt: TGTGCCAGCAGCCTAAGGGGGTTCAATCAGCCCCAGCATTTT
d_gene: .; v_gene: TRBV4-3; j_gene: TRBJ2-7; abundance: .; CDR3aa: CASSQEWGGTVEQYF; CDR3nt: TGCGCCAGCAGCCAAGAATGGGGCGGTACAGTCGAGCAGTACTTC
d_gene: .; v_gene: TRBV6-6; j_gene: TRBJ2-1; abundance: .; CDR3aa: CASSYWVGDEQFF; CDR3nt: TGTGCCAGCAGTTACTGGGTAGGCGATGAGCAGTTCTTC
d_gene: .; v_gene: TRBV14; j_gene: TRBJ1-1; abundance: few; CDR3aa: CASSQGFSGRAEAFF; CDR3nt: TGTGCCAGCAGCCAAGGTTTTTCAGGGCGGGCAGAAGCTTTCTTT
d_gene: .; v_gene: TRBV7-9; j_gene: TRBJ1-5; abundance: many; CDR3aa: CASSLRQKGQPQHF; CDR3nt: TGTGCCAGCAGCCTCAGACAAAAGGGACAGCCCCAGCATTTT
d_gene: .; v_gene: TRBV4-1; j_gene: TRBJ2-5; abundance: .; CDR3aa: CASSQVAGKAYSQETQYF; CDR3nt: TGCGCCAGCAGCCAAGTCGCCGGGAAAGCCTACTCACAAGAGACCCAGTACTTC
d_gene: .; v_gene: TRBV20-1; j_gene: TRBJ1-5; abundance: .; CDR3aa: CSAPTRGRYQPQHF; CDR3nt: TGCAGTGCTCCGACCCGGGGAAGGTATCAGCCCCAGCATTTT
d_gene: .; v_gene: TRBV19; j_gene: TRBJ1-5; abundance: few; CDR3aa: CASSAPQGLSNQPQHF; CDR3nt: TGTGCCAGTAGTGCTCCCCAGGGTTTGAGCAATCAGCCCCAGCATTTT
d_gene: .; v_gene: TRBV7-9; j_gene: TRBJ1-2; abundance: many; CDR3aa: CASSLVLGGYGYTF; CDR3nt: TGTGCCAGCAGCCTGGTTCTTGGGGGCTATGGCTACACCTTC
d_gene: .; v_gene: TRBV6-1; j_gene: TRBJ1-1; abundance: many; CDR3aa: CASSMGDFNTEAFF; CDR3nt: TGTGCCAGCAGTATGGGGGATTTTAACACTGAAGCTTTCTTT
d_gene: .; v_gene: TRBV4-3; j_gene: TRBJ2-6; abundance: many; CDR3aa: CASSQGATHSSGANVLTF; CDR3nt: TGCGCCAGCAGCCAAGGAGCGACTCATAGCTCTGGGGCCAACGTCCTGACTTTC
d_gene: .; v_gene: TRBV7-9; j_gene: TRBJ2-3; abundance: .; CDR3aa: CARSSPLPDTQYF; CDR3nt: TGTGCCCGCAGCTCCCCACTCCCAGATACGCAGTATTTT
d_gene: TRBD1; v_gene: TRBV7-9; j_gene: TRBJ1-4; abundance: few; CDR3aa: CASRRTGDNEKLFF; CDR3nt: TGTGCCAGCAGACGGACAGGGGATAATGAAAAACTGTTTTTT
d_gene: .; v_gene: TRBV19; j_gene: TRBJ2-3; abundance: few; CDR3aa: CASSIRGRTDTQYF; CDR3nt: TGTGCCAGTAGTATCCGGGGTCGGACAGATACGCAGTATTTT
d_gene: .; v_gene: TRBV11-3; j_gene: TRBJ2-1; abundance: .; CDR3aa: CASSLAQGEMGTSVDEQFF; CDR3nt: TGTGCCAGCAGCTTAGCACAGGGGGAGATGGGGACTAGTGTGGATGAGCAGTTCTTC
d_gene: .; v_gene: TRBV19; j_gene: TRBJ2-1; abundance: few; CDR3aa: CASSMYNEQFF; CDR3nt: TGTGCCAGTAGTATGTACAATGAGCAGTTCTTC
d_gene: TRBD2; v_gene: TRBV6-2/TRBV6-3; j_gene: TRBJ2-7; abundance: .; CDR3aa: CASSYSREWNYEQYF; CDR3nt: TGTGCCAGCAGTTACTCGCGGGAGTGGAACTACGAGCAGTACTTC
d_gene: .; v_gene: TRBV9; j_gene: TRBJ2-5; abundance: .; CDR3aa: CASSADRVRAGQETQYF; CDR3nt: TGTGCCAGCAGCGCTGACCGGGTGCGGGCGGGCCAAGAGACCCAGTACTTC
d_gene: .; v_gene: TRBV19; j_gene: TRBJ1-5; abundance: .; CDR3aa: CASTANHSNQPQHF; CDR3nt: TGTGCCAGTACCGCTAACCATAGCAATCAGCCCCAGCATTTT
d_gene: .; v_gene: TRBV7-2; j_gene: TRBJ2-7; abundance: few; CDR3aa: CASSFPGLPYEQYF; CDR3nt: TGTGCCAGCAGCTTCCCAGGTTTACCCTACGAGCAGTACTTC
d_gene: .; v_gene: TRBV7-9; j_gene: TRBJ1-1; abundance: many; CDR3aa: CASTGINTEAFF; CDR3nt: TGTGCCAGCACAGGGATAAACACTGAAGCTTTCTTT
d_gene: .; v_gene: TRBV5-4; j_gene: TRBJ2-3; abundance: many; CDR3aa: CASRSRGTDTQYF; CDR3nt: TGTGCCAGCAGGTCTCGGGGCACAGATACGCAGTATTTT
d_gene: TRBD1; v_gene: TRBV7-9; j_gene: TRBJ1-2; abundance: .; CDR3aa: CASSSPQGVAYGYTF; CDR3nt: TGTGCCAGCAGCTCCCCCCAGGGGGTCGCCTATGGCTACACCTTC
d_gene: .; v_gene: TRBV30; j_gene: TRBJ1-3; abundance: few; CDR3aa: CAWSVRGSGNTIYF; CDR3nt: TGTGCCTGGAGTGTACGGGGGTCTGGAAACACCATATATTTT
d_gene: .; v_gene: TRBV28; j_gene: TRBJ2-3; abundance: many; CDR3aa: CASREMSELVDTQYF; CDR3nt: TGTGCCAGCAGGGAAATGAGTGAGCTTGTAGATACGCAGTATTTT
d_gene: .; v_gene: TRBV12-3/TRBV12-4; j_gene: TRBJ2-6; abundance: .; CDR3aa: CASSPPVSGANALTF; CDR3nt: TGTGCCAGCAGCCCCCCGGTCTCTGGGGCCAACGCCCTGACTTTC
d_gene: TRBD2; v_gene: TRBV20-1; j_gene: TRBJ2-3; abundance: many; CDR3aa: CSARGLTSGDTDTQYF; CDR3nt: TGCAGTGCTAGGGGCCTCACTAGCGGGGACACAGATACGCAGTATTTT
d_gene: TRBD2; v_gene: TRBV9; j_gene: TRBJ2-1; abundance: few; CDR3aa: CASSAPGLANEQFF; CDR3nt: TGTGCCAGCAGCGCACCGGGACTAGCAAATGAGCAGTTCTTC
d_gene: .; v_gene: TRBV29-1; j_gene: TRBJ2-7; abundance: .; CDR3aa: CSVEGWGVENEQYF; CDR3nt: TGCAGCGTTGAAGGTTGGGGGGTTGAGAACGAGCAGTACTTC
d_gene: .; v_gene: TRBV12-3/TRBV12-4; j_gene: TRBJ2-5; abundance: many; CDR3aa: CASSLGYQETQYF; CDR3nt: TGTGCCAGCAGTTTAGGGTATCAAGAGACCCAGTACTTC